A selection of T cell receptor beta chains follows, all from one sample in a study of T cell responses to AZD1222 COVID-19 vaccine. The table came from immunoSEQ multiplex PCR; TCRdb's copy has only in-frame clones and leaves some out. The sample includes under 50,000 clones, over 75% of them seen just once. The material sequenced was peripheral blood, taken 28 days after the second dose of the MenACWY control vaccine. The receptors here all came from an adult who received the MenACWY meningococcal vaccine as a control. Both conserved end residues are part of each CDR3.

v_call cdr3_aa
TRBV6-5 CASSSPQGAGNTEAFF
TRBV6-5 CASSYGWGRVINEQFF
TRBV24-1 CATSDTGRSYEQYF
TRBV2 CASEDRGEWGEQYF
TRBV7-7 CASSLTFQGVAEQYF
TRBV5-1 CASSLQTGSGPQHF
TRBV4-1 CASSQPQVAGKSYEQYF
TRBV30 CAWATGLGQPQHF
TRBV27 CASSPQVWNTEAFF
TRBV12-3/TRBV12-4 CASSGTGAQFF
TRBV28 CASSLAGRNTIYF
TRBV28 CAGAGTAYYGYTF
TRBV18 CASSPKRGTAYEQYF
TRBV13 CASSPGTGGDPYNEQFF
TRBV18 CASSPLNLAGGYNEQFF
TRBV28 CASQDSKNIQYF
TRBV21-1 CASSSGQGALYEQYF
TRBV29-1 CSVPRTSGSYNEQFF
TRBV19 CASSRKLPPNSPLHF
TRBV7-9 CASQLLGAGYEQYF
TRBV9 CASTSGPGGGNEQFF
TRBV7-9 CASSSGTSGNNEQFF
TRBV18 CASSSSGQMNTEAFF
TRBV24-1 CATSDHRVYEQYF
TRBV28 CASSRGTEETQYF
TRBV9 CASSVLGTSHEQYF
TRBV27 CASSFSPPTKPKSYEQYF
TRBV15 CATSTEGAKYQPQHF
TRBV5-6 CASSRLALGQETQYF
TRBV9 CASSPQGTAKETQYF
TRBV7-9 CASSLVGQINSPLHF
TRBV27 CASGSRQGGQPQHF
TRBV6-5 CASSSSYLAGYTF
TRBV27 CASSFEVAGWNEQFF
TRBV9 CASSRVTENIQYF
TRBV7-8 CASSLGGLGAGELFF
TRBV4-1 CASSQEPARRETQYF
TRBV7-9 CASSPPGLAGGPVTGELFF
TRBV15 CATRFIGGPYSNEQFF
TRBV11-2 CASSSTQRAPSYEQYF
TRBV7-9 CASSSRDEQYF
TRBV9 CASSVDPRTGRLDEQFF
TRBV19 CASKFGAEVEKLFF
TRBV7-9 CASSLGADTQYF
TRBV7-9 CASSHSGSWSDTQYF
TRBV21-1 CASSKESLSYEQYF
TRBV6-4 CASSDSPLDTQYF
TRBV19 CASSISAEGTDTQYF
TRBV19 CASSNVAGVSTGELFF
TRBV6-5 CASSWDSTRDTQYF